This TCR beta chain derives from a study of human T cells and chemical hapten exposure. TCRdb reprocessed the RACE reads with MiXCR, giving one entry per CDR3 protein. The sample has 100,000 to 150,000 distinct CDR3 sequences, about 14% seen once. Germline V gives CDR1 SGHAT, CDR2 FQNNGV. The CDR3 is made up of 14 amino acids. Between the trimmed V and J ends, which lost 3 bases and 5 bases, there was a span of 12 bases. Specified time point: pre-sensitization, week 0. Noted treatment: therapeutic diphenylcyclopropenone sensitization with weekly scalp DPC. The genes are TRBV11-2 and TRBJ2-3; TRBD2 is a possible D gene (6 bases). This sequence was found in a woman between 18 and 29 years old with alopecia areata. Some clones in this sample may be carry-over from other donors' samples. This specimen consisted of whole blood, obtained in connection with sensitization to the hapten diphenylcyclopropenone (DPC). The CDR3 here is CASSFIEGGDTQYF. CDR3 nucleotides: TGTGCCAGCAGCTTTATCGAGGGAGGAGATACGCAGTATTTT.